Listed below are T cell receptor beta chains from one sample, sequenced in a study of early stage breast cancer tumors. TCRdb keeps only in-frame clones here, not all; method: immunoSEQ multiplex PCR. The table has about 72,000 clones, roughly three quarters seen once. Material for sequencing was blood. These receptors were collected from a person between 60 and 69 years old with breast cancer. Both conserved end residues are part of each CDR3.

TRBJ2-7	TRBV6-1	CASSELLGTGNHEQYF
TRBJ2-5	TRBV5-1	CASRDWGKDQETQYF
TRBJ2-1	TRBV6-6	CASSPYRDGQFF
TRBJ2-7	TRBV28	CASSLNFGEQYF
TRBJ1-2	TRBV5-6	CASSLVDRPVLYGYTF
TRBJ2-7	TRBV28	CASNRDRGREQYF
TRBJ2-1	TRBV7-8	CASSLVWGSTSEQFF
TRBJ1-2	TRBV30	CAWSMGWNRAGTYGYTF
TRBJ2-1	TRBV7-3	CASSMWAGEKNEQFF
TRBJ2-2	TRBV30	CAWGLLTGELFF
TRBJ1-4	TRBV25-1	CASSDNRGGKLFF
TRBJ2-7	TRBV28	CASGGPYEQYF
TRBJ2-1	TRBV5-4	CASSGVGEQFF
TRBJ1-2	TRBV28	CASRPKTGGGYGYTF
TRBJ1-1	TRBV7-9	CASSPFRGRNTEAFF
TRBJ1-1	TRBV27	CASTRDRGQTEAFF
TRBJ2-7	TRBV30	CAWGPSHTSPQYEQYF
TRBJ2-3	TRBV4-1	CASSQDGRTDTQYF
TRBJ2-5	TRBV9	CASSVGTSGSEETQYF
TRBJ2-1	TRBV11-2	CASSQLASPYNEQFF
TRBJ2-5	TRBV4-1	CASSQAASGGQETQYF
TRBJ1-4	TRBV5-5	CASSKTRGFGEKLFF
TRBJ2-2	TRBV5-1	CASSFGGAENTGELFF
TRBJ2-1	TRBV21-1	CASSANPGPPGNEQFF
TRBJ2-7	TRBV6-5	CASSYSLARDGYEQYF
TRBJ2-1	TRBV7-9	CASSLAIGYNEQFF
TRBJ1-6	TRBV7-9	CASRRDRYNSPLHF
TRBJ2-2	TRBV10-3	CAISATANTGELFF
TRBJ2-7	TRBV15	CATSRDGGPYEQYF
TRBJ1-5	TRBV5-1	CASSLVAFGTGGQPQHF
TRBJ2-5	TRBV5-1	CASRSYVGLAAQYF
TRBJ2-2	TRBV5-4	CASSLDGFTGELFF
TRBJ2-1	TRBV5-1	CASSFGTAYNEQFF
TRBJ2-1	TRBV5-4	CASSLAVSSYNEQFF
TRBJ2-3	TRBV19	CASSMGRTGSFEYTDTQYF
TRBJ2-5	TRBV5-1	CASSLTGLVSETQYF
TRBJ2-7	TRBV13	CASSGGRDSYYEQYF
TRBJ1-2	TRBV19	CASSIGGLWVYGYTF
TRBJ2-7	TRBV27	CASSLGTGIEQYF
TRBJ2-5	TRBV7-8	CASSPRRGETQYF
TRBJ2-3	TRBV6-5	CASSRGVPPDTQYF
TRBJ1-6	TRBV7-9	CASSPSSYNSPLHF
TRBJ2-3	TRBV7-5	CARLVTDTQYF
TRBJ2-2	TRBV9	CASSDSTYTGELFF
TRBJ2-3	TRBV28	CASSKPGARSDTQYF